These 3 T cell receptor beta chains were all obtained from the same sample, sequenced in a study of OX40 agonist ivuxolimab in advanced cancers. Clones were sequenced by immunoSEQ multiplex PCR, and TCRdb holds only the in-frame ones, with some missing. The sample has roughly 92,000 clones; around 87% are singletons. The specimen comprised CD4+ or CD8+ T cells sorted from blood, sampled in a trial of the OX40 agonist ivuxolimab. These receptors came from an adult with an advanced solid tumor such as melanoma, head and neck, liver or kidney cancer.

The chain employs TRBV5-1 and TRBJ2-2; TRBD2 might be the D (7 bases). V dropped 4 bases and J dropped 2 bases, with 15 bases sitting between them. Germline values: CDR1 SGHRS, CDR2 YFSETQ. CDR3 length: 16 residues. The CDR3 is CASSGGASGNTGELFF. For the CDR3, the DNA is TGCGCCAGCAGCGGGGGGGCTAGCGGCAACACCGGGGAGCTGTTTTTT.

The gene calls are TRBV23-1 and TRBJ1-1; D not resolved. TRBV23-1 is identified as an open reading frame with a role that is uncertain. CDR3 length: 15 residues. Between the trimmed V and J ends, which lost 0 bases and 4 bases, there was a span of 12 bases. CDR3 bases: TGCGCCAGCAGTCAATCGAAAGGGTGGGGCACTGAAGCTTTCTTT. Protein product: CASSQSKGWGTEAFF.

This chain uses TRBV2 with TRBJ1-5, with 7 bases that match TRBD1. Germline values: CDR1 SNHLY, CDR2 FYNNEI. V was clipped by 4 bases and J by 3 bases; unmatched bases: 6. The CDR3 runs 15 residues. The CDR3 bases are TGTGCCAGCAGTGCCTCTGGGACAGCCAATCAGCCCCAGCATTTT. It is translated as CASSASGTANQPQHF. The full variable domain, in which reference TRBV2 and TRBJ1-5 provide the parts outside the CDR3, is EPEVTQTPSHQVTQMGQEVILRCVPISNHLYFYWYRQILGQKVEFLVSFYNNEISEKSEIFDDQFSVERPDGSNFTLKIRSTKLEDSAMYFCASSASGTANQPQHFGDGTRLSIL.